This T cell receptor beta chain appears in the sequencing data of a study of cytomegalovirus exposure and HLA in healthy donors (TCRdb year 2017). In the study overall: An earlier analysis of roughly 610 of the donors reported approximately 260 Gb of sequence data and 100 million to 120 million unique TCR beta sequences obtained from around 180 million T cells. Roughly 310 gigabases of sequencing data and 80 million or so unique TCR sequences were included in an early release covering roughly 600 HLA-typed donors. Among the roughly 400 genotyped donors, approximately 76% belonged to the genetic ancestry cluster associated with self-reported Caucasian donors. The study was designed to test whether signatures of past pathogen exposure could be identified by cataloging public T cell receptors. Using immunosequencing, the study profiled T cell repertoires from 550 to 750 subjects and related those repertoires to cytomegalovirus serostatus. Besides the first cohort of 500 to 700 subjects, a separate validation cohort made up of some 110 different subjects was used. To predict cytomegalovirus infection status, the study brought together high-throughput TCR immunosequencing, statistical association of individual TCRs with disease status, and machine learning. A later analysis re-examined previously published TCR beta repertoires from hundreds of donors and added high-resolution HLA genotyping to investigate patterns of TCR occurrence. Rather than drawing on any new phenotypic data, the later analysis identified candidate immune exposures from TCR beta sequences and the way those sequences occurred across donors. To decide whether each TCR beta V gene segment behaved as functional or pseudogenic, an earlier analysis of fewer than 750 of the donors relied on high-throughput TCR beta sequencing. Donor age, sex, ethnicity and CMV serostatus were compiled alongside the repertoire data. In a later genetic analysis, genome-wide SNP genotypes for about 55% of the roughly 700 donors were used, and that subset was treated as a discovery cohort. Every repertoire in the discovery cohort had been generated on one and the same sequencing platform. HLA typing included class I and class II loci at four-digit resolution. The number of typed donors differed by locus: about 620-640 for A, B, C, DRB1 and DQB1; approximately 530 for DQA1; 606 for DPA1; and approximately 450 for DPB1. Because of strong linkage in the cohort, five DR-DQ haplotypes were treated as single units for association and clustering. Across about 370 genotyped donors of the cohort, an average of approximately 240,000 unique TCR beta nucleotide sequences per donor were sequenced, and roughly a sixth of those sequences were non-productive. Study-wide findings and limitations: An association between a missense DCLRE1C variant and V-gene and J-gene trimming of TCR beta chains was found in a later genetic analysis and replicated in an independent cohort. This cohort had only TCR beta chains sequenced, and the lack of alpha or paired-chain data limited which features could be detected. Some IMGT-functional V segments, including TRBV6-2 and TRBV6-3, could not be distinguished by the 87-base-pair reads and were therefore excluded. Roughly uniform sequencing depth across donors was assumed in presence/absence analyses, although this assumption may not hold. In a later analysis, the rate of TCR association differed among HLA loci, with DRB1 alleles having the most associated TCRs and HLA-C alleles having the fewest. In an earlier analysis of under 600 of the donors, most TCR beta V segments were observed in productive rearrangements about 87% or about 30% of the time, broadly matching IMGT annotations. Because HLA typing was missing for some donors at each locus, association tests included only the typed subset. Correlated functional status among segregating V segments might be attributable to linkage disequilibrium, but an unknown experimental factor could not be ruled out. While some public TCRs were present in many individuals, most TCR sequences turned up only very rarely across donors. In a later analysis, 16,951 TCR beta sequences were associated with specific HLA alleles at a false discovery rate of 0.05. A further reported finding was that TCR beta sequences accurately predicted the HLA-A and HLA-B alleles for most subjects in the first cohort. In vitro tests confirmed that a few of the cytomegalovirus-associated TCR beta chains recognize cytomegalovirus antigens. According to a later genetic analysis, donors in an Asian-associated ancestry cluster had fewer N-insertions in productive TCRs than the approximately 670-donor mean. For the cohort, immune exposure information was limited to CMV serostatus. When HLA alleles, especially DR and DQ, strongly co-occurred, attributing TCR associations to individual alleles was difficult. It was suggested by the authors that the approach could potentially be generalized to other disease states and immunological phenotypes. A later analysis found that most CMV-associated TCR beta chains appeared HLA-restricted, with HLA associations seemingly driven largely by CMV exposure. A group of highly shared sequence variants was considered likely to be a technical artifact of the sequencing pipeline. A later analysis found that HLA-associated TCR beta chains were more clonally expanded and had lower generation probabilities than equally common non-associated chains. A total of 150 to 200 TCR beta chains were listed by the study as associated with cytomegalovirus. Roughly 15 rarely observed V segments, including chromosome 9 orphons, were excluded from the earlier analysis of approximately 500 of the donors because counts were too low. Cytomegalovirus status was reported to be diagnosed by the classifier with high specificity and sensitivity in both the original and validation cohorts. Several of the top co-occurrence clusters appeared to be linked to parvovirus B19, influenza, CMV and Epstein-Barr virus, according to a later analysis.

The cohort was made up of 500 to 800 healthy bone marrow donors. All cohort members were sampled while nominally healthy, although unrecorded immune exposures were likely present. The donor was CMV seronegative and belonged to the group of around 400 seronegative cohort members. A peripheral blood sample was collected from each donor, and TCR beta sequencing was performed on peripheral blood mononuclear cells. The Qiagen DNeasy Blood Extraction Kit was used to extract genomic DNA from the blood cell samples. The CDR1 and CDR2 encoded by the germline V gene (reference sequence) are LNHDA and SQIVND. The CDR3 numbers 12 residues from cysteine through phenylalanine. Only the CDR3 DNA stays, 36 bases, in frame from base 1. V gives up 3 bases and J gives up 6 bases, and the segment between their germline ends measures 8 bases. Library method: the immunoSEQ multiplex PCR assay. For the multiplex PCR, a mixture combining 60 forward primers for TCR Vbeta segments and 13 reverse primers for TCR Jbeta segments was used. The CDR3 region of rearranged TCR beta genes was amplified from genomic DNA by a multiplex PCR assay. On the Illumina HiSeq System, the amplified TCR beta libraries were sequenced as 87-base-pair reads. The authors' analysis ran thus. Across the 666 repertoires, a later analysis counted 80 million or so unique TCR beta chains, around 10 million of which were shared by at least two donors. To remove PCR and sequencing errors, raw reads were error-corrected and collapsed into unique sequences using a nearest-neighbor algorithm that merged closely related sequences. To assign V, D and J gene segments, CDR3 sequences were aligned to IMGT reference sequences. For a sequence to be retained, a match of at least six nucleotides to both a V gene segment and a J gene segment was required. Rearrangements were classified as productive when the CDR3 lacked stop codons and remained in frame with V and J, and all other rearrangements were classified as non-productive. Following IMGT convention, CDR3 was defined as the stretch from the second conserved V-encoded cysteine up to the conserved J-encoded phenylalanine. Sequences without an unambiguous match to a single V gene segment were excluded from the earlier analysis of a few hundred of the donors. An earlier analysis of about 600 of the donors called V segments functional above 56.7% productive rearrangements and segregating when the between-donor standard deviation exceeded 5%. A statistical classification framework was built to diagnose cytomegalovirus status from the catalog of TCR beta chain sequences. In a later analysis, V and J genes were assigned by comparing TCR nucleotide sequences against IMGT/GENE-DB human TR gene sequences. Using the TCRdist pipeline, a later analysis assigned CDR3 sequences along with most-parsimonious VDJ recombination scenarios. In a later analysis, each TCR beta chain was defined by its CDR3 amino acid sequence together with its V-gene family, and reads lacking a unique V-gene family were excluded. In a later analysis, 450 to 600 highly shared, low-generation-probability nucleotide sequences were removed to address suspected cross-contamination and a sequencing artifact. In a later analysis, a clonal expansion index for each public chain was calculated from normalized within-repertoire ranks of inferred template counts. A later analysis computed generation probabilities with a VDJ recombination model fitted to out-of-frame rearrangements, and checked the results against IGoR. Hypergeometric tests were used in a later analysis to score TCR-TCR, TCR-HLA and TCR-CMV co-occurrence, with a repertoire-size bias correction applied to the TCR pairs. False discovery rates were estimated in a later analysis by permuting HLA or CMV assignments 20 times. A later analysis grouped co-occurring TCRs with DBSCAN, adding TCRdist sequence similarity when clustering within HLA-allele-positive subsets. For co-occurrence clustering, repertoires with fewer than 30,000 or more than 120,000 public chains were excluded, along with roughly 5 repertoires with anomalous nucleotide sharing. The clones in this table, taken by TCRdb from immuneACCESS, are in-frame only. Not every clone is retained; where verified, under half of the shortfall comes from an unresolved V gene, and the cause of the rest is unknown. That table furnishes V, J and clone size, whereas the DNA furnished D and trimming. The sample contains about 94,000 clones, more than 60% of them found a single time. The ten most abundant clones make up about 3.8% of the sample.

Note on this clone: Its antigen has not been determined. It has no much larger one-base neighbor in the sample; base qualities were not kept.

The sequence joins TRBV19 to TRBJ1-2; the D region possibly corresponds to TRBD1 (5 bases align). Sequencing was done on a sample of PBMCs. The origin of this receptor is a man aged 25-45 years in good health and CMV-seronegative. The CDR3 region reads CASSISGHGYTF. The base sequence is TGTGCCAGTAGTATCTCAGGGCATGGCTACACCTTC.